This TCR beta chain was recorded in a study of cytomegalovirus exposure and HLA in healthy donors (dated by TCRdb to 2016 to 2017). In terms of the full investigation: An earlier analysis of about 530 of the donors reported 250 to 350 Gb of sequence data and 90 million to 120 million unique TCR beta sequences obtained from around 170 million T cells. Roughly five DR-DQ haplotypes were handled as single units for association and clustering because linkage in the cohort was strong. HLA typing covered class I and class II loci at four-digit resolution. Approximately 310 gigabases of sequencing data and approximately 84 million unique TCR sequences were included in an early release covering over 600 HLA-typed donors. Using immunosequencing, the study profiled T cell repertoires from about 620 subjects and related those repertoires to cytomegalovirus serostatus. Typing coverage varied by locus: roughly 629-640 donors for A, B, C, DRB1 and DQB1; about 520 for DQA1; approximately 610 for DPA1; under 490 for DPB1. To study patterns of TCR occurrence, a later analysis re-analyzed previously published TCR beta repertoires from 666 donors and added high-resolution HLA genotyping. To predict cytomegalovirus infection status, the study combined high-throughput TCR immunosequencing, statistical association of individual TCRs with disease status, and machine learning. Of the roughly 430 genotyped donors, 81% fell in the genetic ancestry cluster associated with self-reported Caucasian donors. An earlier analysis of roughly 600 of the donors used high-throughput TCR beta sequencing to judge whether each TCR beta V gene segment behaved as functional or pseudogenic. Besides the first cohort of under 700 subjects, a separate validation cohort made up of over 100 different subjects was used. Across approximately 400 genotyped donors of the cohort, an average of about 200,000 unique TCR beta nucleotide sequences per donor were sequenced, and approximately 17% of those sequences were non-productive. All discovery cohort repertoires had been generated using a single sequencing platform. The study aimed to test whether signatures of past pathogen exposure could be identified by cataloging public T cell receptors. In a later genetic analysis, genome-wide SNP genotypes for about 60% of the 666 donors were used, and that subset was treated as a discovery cohort. Alongside the repertoire data, information on donor age, sex, ethnicity and CMV serostatus was compiled. The later analysis used no new phenotypic data to find candidate immune exposures, relying instead on TCR beta sequences and their occurrence across donors. What the work shows at the level of the full study, not this receptor alone: The sequencing pipeline was judged likely to have produced a cluster of highly shared sequence variants as a technical artifact. The authors suggested that the approach could potentially be generalized to other disease states and immunological phenotypes. Correlated functional status among segregating V segments might be attributable to linkage disequilibrium, but an unknown experimental factor could not be ruled out. The classifier was reported to diagnose cytomegalovirus status with high specificity and sensitivity in both the original and validation cohorts. A later genetic analysis associated a missense DCLRE1C variant with V-gene and J-gene trimming of TCR beta chains, and an independent cohort replicated the association. HLA typing was unavailable for some donors at each locus, so association tests used only the typed subset. For the cohort, immune exposure information was limited to CMV serostatus. A few of the identified cytomegalovirus-associated TCR beta chains were confirmed in vitro to be specific for cytomegalovirus antigens. According to a later genetic analysis, donors in an Asian-associated ancestry cluster had fewer N-insertions in productive TCRs than the roughly 700-donor mean. A further reported finding was that TCR beta sequences accurately predicted the HLA-A and HLA-B alleles for most subjects in the first cohort. Several of the top co-occurrence clusters appeared to be linked to parvovirus B19, influenza, CMV and Epstein-Barr virus, according to a later analysis. Most TCR sequences were seen in very few donors, while some public TCRs were found in many individuals. In a later analysis, HLA-associated TCR beta chains were found to be more clonally expanded and to have lower generation probabilities than equally common non-associated chains. A later analysis associated 17,000 or so TCR beta sequences with specific HLA alleles at a false discovery rate of 0.05. The cohort was sequenced for TCR beta chains only, and without alpha or paired-chain data the features that could be detected were limited. In a later analysis, TCR association rates were found to vary across HLA loci, with the most associated TCRs seen for DRB1 alleles and the fewest for HLA-C alleles. A total of fewer than 200 TCR beta chains were listed by the study as associated with cytomegalovirus. Roughly uniform sequencing depth across donors was assumed in presence/absence analyses, although this assumption may not hold. When HLA alleles, especially DR and DQ, strongly co-occurred, TCR associations were difficult to assign to individual alleles. Approximately 18 rarely observed V segments, including chromosome 9 orphons, were excluded from the earlier analysis of approximately 600 of the donors because counts were too low. Broadly in line with IMGT annotations, most TCR beta V segments showed up in productive rearrangements about 90% or about 30% of the time in an earlier analysis of a few hundred of the donors. A later analysis found that most CMV-associated TCR beta chains appeared HLA-restricted, with HLA associations seemingly driven largely by CMV exposure.

Libraries were made using the immunoSEQ multiplex PCR assay. For the multiplex PCR, a mixture combining 60 forward primers for TCR Vbeta segments and 13 reverse primers for TCR Jbeta segments was used. A multiplex PCR assay on genomic DNA amplified the CDR3 region of rearranged TCR beta genes. The Illumina HiSeq System was used to sequence the amplified TCR beta libraries as 87-base-pair reads. Turning to the authors' computational methods: Across the roughly 640 repertoires, a later analysis counted some 81 million unique TCR beta chains, roughly 11 million of which were shared by at least two donors. Raw reads were error-corrected and collapsed into unique sequences with a nearest-neighbor algorithm that merged closely related sequences to remove PCR and sequencing errors. To assign V, D and J gene segments, CDR3 sequences were aligned to IMGT reference sequences. For a sequence to be retained, a match of at least six nucleotides to both a V gene segment and a J gene segment was required. A rearrangement was called productive if the CDR3 had no stop codons and remained in frame with V and J, and every other rearrangement was called non-productive. Following IMGT convention, CDR3 was defined as the stretch from the second conserved V-encoded cysteine up to the conserved J-encoded phenylalanine. The earlier analysis of about 500 of the donors excluded sequences that lacked an unambiguous match to a single V gene segment. In an earlier analysis of approximately 610 of the donors, V segments were called functional above 56.7% productive rearrangements and were called segregating when the between-donor standard deviation exceeded 5%. A statistical classification framework was developed to diagnose cytomegalovirus status using the catalog of TCR beta chain sequences. A later analysis assigned V and J genes by comparing TCR nucleotide sequences with IMGT/GENE-DB human TR gene sequences. The TCRdist pipeline was used in a later analysis to assign CDR3 sequences and most-parsimonious VDJ recombination scenarios. A later analysis defined each TCR beta chain by its CDR3 amino acid sequence plus V-gene family, and excluded reads lacking a unique V-gene family. A later analysis removed several hundred highly shared, low-generation-probability nucleotide sequences to deal with suspected cross-contamination and a sequencing artifact. In a later analysis, a clonal expansion index was calculated for each public chain from normalized within-repertoire ranks of inferred template counts. A later analysis computed generation probabilities with a VDJ recombination model fitted to out-of-frame rearrangements, and checked the results against IGoR. In a later analysis, hypergeometric tests were used to score TCR-TCR, TCR-HLA and TCR-CMV co-occurrence, with a repertoire-size bias correction applied to TCR pairs. False discovery rates were estimated in a later analysis by permuting HLA or CMV assignments 20 times. A later analysis grouped co-occurring TCRs with DBSCAN, adding TCRdist sequence similarity when clustering within HLA-allele-positive subsets. Co-occurrence clustering excluded repertoires with fewer than 30,000 or more than 120,000 public chains, plus five with anomalous nucleotide sharing. This is the immuneACCESS table as TCRdb keeps it, with only in-frame sequences that have V and J called. A part of the clones is gone; compared with another copy, unresolved V genes explain less than half, and the rest is unexplained. V, J and clone size reflect that table, while D and trimming were determined from the DNA. This sample gives 95,000 or so clones in total; 81% of them show up just once. The ten largest clones take up approximately 3.9% of the sample.

Notes on this clone: This clone's antigen is unknown. Within one base of it there is no much larger clone, and no base qualities were kept.

The cohort comprised some 700 healthy bone marrow donors. All cohort members were sampled while nominally healthy, although unrecorded immune exposures were likely present. The donor was CMV seropositive and was included in the group of 300 or so seropositive cohort members. A peripheral blood sample was collected from each donor, and TCR beta sequencing was performed on peripheral blood mononuclear cells. The Qiagen DNeasy Blood Extraction Kit was used to extract genomic DNA from the blood cell samples. The specimen was PBMCs. The origin of this receptor is a woman in her sixties or seventies in good health and CMV-seropositive.

The DNA reads as follows: TGTGCCAGCAGGGGAGCCTCTCTCTATGGCTACACCTTC. It encodes CASRGASLYGYTF. The chain couples TRBV6-5 to TRBJ1-2; no D gene call is confident. A distance of 12 bases separates the germline ends of V and J, which lose 6 bases and 4 bases respectively. CDR1 is given as MNHEY and CDR2 as SVGAGI, both from the germline V gene. Counted from cysteine to phenylalanine, this CDR3 has 13 amino acids. Here the CDR3 DNA is all that survives: 39 bases in frame from base 1.